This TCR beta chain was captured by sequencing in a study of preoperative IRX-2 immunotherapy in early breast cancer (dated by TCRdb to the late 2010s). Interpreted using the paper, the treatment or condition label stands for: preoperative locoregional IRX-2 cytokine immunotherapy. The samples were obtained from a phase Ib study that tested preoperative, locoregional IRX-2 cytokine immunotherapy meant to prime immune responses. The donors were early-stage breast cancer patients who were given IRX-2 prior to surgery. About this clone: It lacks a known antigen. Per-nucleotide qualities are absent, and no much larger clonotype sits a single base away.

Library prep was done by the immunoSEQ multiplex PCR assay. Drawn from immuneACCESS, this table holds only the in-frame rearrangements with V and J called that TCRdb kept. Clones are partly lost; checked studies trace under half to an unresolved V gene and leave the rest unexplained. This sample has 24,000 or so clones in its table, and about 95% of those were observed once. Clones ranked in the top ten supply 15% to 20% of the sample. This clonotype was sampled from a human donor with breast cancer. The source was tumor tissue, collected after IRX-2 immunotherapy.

The DNA sequence follows: TGTGCCAGCAGCCGAAGCGCCCAAGAGACCCAGTACTTC. This encodes CASSRSAQETQYF. The chain is assembled from TRBV7-3 and TRBJ2-5; no D segment can be confidently identified. The CDR3 sequence holds 13 residues, the cysteine and phenylalanine included. Only the CDR3 DNA is retained, 39 bases long and in frame from the first base. V is reduced by 5 bases and J by 1 base, leaving a spacing of 8 bases between them. CDR1 and CDR2 were assigned from the germline V gene as SGHTA and FQGTGA.